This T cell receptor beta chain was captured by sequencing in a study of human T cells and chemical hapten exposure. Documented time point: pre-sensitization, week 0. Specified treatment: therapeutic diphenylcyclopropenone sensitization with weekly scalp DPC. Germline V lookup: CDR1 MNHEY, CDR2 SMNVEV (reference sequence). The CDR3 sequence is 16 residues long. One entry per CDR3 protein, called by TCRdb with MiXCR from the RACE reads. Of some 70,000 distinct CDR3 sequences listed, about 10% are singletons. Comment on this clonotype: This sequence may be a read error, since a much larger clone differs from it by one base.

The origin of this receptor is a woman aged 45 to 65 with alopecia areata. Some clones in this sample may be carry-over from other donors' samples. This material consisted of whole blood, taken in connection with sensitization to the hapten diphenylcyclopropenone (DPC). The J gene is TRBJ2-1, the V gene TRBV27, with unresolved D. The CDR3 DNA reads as TGTGTCAGCAGTCTAAGGACCCGGGTAGCCTACAATGAGCAGTTCTTC. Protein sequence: CVSSLRTRVAYNEQFF.